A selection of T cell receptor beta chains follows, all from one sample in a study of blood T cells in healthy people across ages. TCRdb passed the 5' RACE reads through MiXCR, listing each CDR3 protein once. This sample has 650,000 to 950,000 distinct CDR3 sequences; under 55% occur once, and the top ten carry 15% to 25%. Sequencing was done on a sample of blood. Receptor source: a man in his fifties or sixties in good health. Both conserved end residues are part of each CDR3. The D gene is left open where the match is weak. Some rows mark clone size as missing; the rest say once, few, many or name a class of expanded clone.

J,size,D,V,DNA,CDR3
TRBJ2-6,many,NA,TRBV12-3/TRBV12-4,TGTGCCAGCATCCAAGGCAGGCAAGCTGGGGCCAACGTCCTGACTTTC,CASIQGRQAGANVLTF
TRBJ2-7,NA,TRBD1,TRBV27,TGTGCCAGCAGTATCCGACAGGGTCAGAGGGCCGAGCAGTACTTC,CASSIRQGQRAEQYF
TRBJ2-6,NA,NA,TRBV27,TGTGCCAGCCTTACCTTAAGGTCCCCACACTCTGGGGCCAACGTCCTGACTTTC,CASLTLRSPHSGANVLTF
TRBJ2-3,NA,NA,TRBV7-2,TGTGCCAGCAGCTTAAGGTGGGGGGGGGCCACAGATACGCAGTATTTT,CASSLRWGGATDTQYF
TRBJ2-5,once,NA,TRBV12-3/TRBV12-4,TGTGCCAGCAGGCCCGGACGGACGTCTGGGGAGACCCAGTACTTC,CASRPGRTSGETQYF
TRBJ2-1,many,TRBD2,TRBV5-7,TGTGCCAGCAGCTCATCACCCCTGATAGCGGGGGCCGCCGGGGAGCAGTTCTTC,CASSSSPLIAGAAGEQFF
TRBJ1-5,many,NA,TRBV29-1,TGCAGCGTTGAAGACAGGGATAGTAGGACCCAGCATTTT,CSVEDRDSRTQHF
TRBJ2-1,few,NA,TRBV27,TGTGCCAGCAGTTTACCGACGGGCAATGAGCAGTTCTTC,CASSLPTGNEQFF
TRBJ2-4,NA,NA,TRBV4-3,TGCGCCAGCAGCCAAGATCGCCTAGGGGGTAGCATTCAGTACTTC,CASSQDRLGGSIQYF
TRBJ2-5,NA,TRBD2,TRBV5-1,TGCGCCAGCAGCTTGGATCCACGGACTAGCGGGGGGGCTTCTAGGACCCAGTACTTC,CASSLDPRTSGGASRTQYF
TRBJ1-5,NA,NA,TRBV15,TGTGCCACCTCTTCGGAACAGGGAATCAATCAGCCCCAGCATTTT,CATSSEQGINQPQHF